This T cell receptor beta chain was captured in a study of cytomegalovirus exposure and HLA in healthy donors. Study results and caveats: Among TCR beta chains, those listed as cytomegalovirus-associated numbered around 160.

This CDR3 has 15 amino acids. V trimming: 10 bases; J trimming: 2 bases; junction bases outside the gene matches: 10. Germline V gene lookup returns CDR1 SNHLY and CDR2 FYNNEI. Worth noting for this clone: The antigen is undetermined.

A multiplex PCR was run with 60 Vbeta primers and 13 Jbeta primers. The assay was immunoSEQ multiplex PCR, and TCRdb's table has in-frame clones only and misses some. The sample has tens of thousands of clones; approximately 86% are singletons. The material sequenced was PBMCs. This clonotype was sampled from a man younger than 45 in good health and CMV-seropositive. The gene calls are TRBV2 and TRBJ1-5; 8 bases map to TRBD1. CDR3 residues: CATNPGQAGNQPQHF. CDR3 nucleotides: TGTGCCACCAACCCGGGACAGGCGGGCAATCAGCCCCAGCATTTT.